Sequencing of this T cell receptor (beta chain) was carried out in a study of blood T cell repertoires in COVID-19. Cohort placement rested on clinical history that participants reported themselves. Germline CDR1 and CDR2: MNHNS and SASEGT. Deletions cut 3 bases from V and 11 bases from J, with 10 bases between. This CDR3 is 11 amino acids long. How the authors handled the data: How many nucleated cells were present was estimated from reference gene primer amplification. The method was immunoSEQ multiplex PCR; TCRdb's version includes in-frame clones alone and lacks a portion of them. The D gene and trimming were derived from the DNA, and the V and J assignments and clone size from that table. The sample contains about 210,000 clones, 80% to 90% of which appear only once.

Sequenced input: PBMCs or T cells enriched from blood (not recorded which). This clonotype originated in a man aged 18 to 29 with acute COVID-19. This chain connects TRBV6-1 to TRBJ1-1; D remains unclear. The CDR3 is CASSEPLNAFF. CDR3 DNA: TGTGCCAGCAGTGAGCCACTGAACGCTTTCTTT.